This T cell receptor (beta chain) is from a study of beta chain features in type 1 diabetes. The isolated RNA, all of it, was reverse transcribed, so expressed TCRB transcripts were what got sequenced. Method: immunoSEQ multiplex PCR; TCRdb's copy keeps in-frame clones and lacks some. The data show under 400,000 clones, about 20% seen once. Of note for this clone: Its target is unknown.

Study-wide results and caveats: The cDNA sequencing approach could over-represent high-TCR-expressing cells.

J lost 4 bases, V lost 3 bases, and 1 base had no gene match. This CDR3 has 14 amino acids. Per the germline V gene, CDR1 is SGHDT and CDR2 is YYEEEE. Sequencing was done on a sample of naive CD4+ T cells from blood. V is TRBV5-6 and J is TRBJ2-5, with 12 bases matching TRBD1. This receptor was identified in a woman aged 18-35 years in good health. The CDR3 nucleotides are TGTGCCAGCAGCTGGGACAGGGGGCTAGAGACCCAGTACTTC. This sequence encodes CASSWDRGLETQYF.